The 18 T cell receptor beta chains presented below share a single source sample, sequenced in a study of T-cell reconstitution after alpha-beta-depleted transplantation in children (dated by TCRdb to the mid-2010s). Read against the paper, the sample's treatment or condition label means: allogeneic hematopoietic cell transplantation with graft depleted of TCRalphabeta T cells and CD19 B cells. The method behind the library was PCR. The sequencer was an Illumina HiSeq 2500. To normalize quantification of the TCRbeta repertoire, the TCR libraries were built with molecular barcoding that relied on unique molecular identifiers. TCRdb passed the public sequencing reads through fastp at Q25 and MiXCR, retaining productive beta sequences. CDR3 protein sequences are deduplicated, and each keeps its most common genes and DNA. For this sample there are more than 400,000 distinct CDR3 sequences; 43% appear just once. The top ten clones comprise 27% of the sample.

Specimen: PBMCs, collected before TCRalphabeta/CD19-depleted stem cell transplant. The receptors derive from a girl under 10 years old with aplastic anemia, due to receive a stem cell transplant.

The V gene is TRBV5-1, the J gene TRBJ2-3; D tentatively reads TRBD1 or TRBD2 (6 bases each). The V end lost 0 bases, the J end lost 6 bases, and 14 bases lay between the germline ends. The CDR3 extends over 15 amino acids. Germline lookup yields CDR1 SGHRS and CDR2 YFSETQ. CDR3 DNA: TGCGCCAGCAGCTTGGAATGGGGGGCGCCGGATACGCAGTATTTT. It encodes CASSLEWGAPDTQYF.

This clonotype was seen repeatedly, ten times or more. This rearrangement joins TRBV5-1 to TRBJ2-2; TRBD2 agrees at 8 bases. Germline V gives CDR1 SGHRS, CDR2 YFSETQ. The trim removed 4 bases at V and 6 bases at J, leaving 5 bases unmatched. The CDR3 contains 14 residues. The CDR3 region is CASSDAGGAGELFF. CDR3 in DNA: TGCGCCAGCAGCGACGCGGGGGGAGCCGGGGAGCTGTTTTTT. Full variable domain (rest looked up from reference TRBV5-1 and TRBJ2-2): KAGVTQTPRYLIKTRGQQVTLSCSPISGHRSVSWYQQTPGQGLQFLFEYFSETQRNKGNFPGRFSGRQFSNSRSEMNVSTLELGDSALYLCASSDAGGAGELFFGEGSRLTVL.

CDR3 in amino acids: CSARDQGRGGSNQPQHF. The CDR3 bases are TGCAGTGCTAGAGATCAAGGCAGAGGGGGGAGCAATCAGCCCCAGCATTTT. The rearrangement joins TRBV20-1 to TRBJ1-5; possibly TRBD1 for D (6 bases). From germline, CDR1 is DFQATT and CDR2 SNEGSKA (reference sequence). The CDR3 has 17 residues. V lost 0 bases, J lost 1 base, and 16 bases lay in between.

As to this clonotype: The junction departs from the called germline gene at one end, perhaps through a read error. The V call is TRBV4-2, the J call TRBJ2-1; weak D call: TRBD1 (5 bases). This CDR3 contains 18 residues. The germline V gene has CDR1 LGHNA and CDR2 YNFKEQ. This CDR3 is CACSQRAGSGSRPNEQFF. The CDR3 bases are TGTGCCTGCAGCCAAAGGGCAGGCTCAGGGTCCAGACCGAATGAGCAGTTCTTC.

The sample holds a few counts of this clonotype. This chain uses TRBV7-9 with TRBJ1-1; no clear D gene. CDR1 and CDR2 from the germline V gene are SEHNR and FQNEAQ (reference sequence). CDR3 length: 15 residues. Between the trimmed V and J ends, which lost 1 base and 2 bases, there was a span of 11 bases. For the CDR3, the DNA is TGTGCCAGCAGCTTAGATAGGCAGATCAACACTGAAGCTTTCTTT. Translation: CASSLDRQINTEAFF. The variable domain in full, with the rest retrieved from reference TRBV7-9 and TRBJ1-1, is DTGVSQNPRHKITKRGQNVTFRCDPISEHNRLYWYRQTLGQGPEFLTYFQNEAQLEKSRLLSDRFSAERPKGSFSTLEIQRTEQGDSAMYLCASSLDRQINTEAFFGQGTRLTVV.

The gene calls are TRBV5-1 and TRBJ1-1, with D perhaps matching TRBD1 (5 bases). Germline CDR1 and CDR2: SGHRS and YFSETQ. The CDR3 covers 13 residues. Trimming took 6 bases from V and 4 from J, leaving 13 bases between them. For the CDR3, the DNA is TGCGCCAGCACCCTCTCCGGGGGCACTGAAGCTTTCTTT. This codes for CASTLSGGTEAFF.

A word on this clonotype: A clone one base away is much larger, so this may be a read error. The chain carries TRBV12-3 or TRBV12-4 and TRBJ2-7, with a possible D match to TRBD1 (5 bases). This CDR3 is 14 amino acids long. V was pared by 1 base and J by 5 bases, with 12 bases between. The CDR3 is CASSLDRPTHEQYF. In DNA form, the CDR3 reads TGTGCCAGCAGTTTAGACAGGCCAACCCACGAGCAGTACTTC.

This clonotype was detected a few times. The chain employs TRBV15 and TRBJ2-1, with D perhaps matching TRBD1 (7 bases). This CDR3 is built from 16 residues. Germline V gene sequence: CDR1 LNHNV, CDR2 YYDKDF (reference sequence). V was clipped by 0 bases and J by 9 bases, with 18 bases between them. CDR3 nucleotides: TGTGCCACCAGCAGAGATAGGAGCAGGGGGGTCGGTGAGCAGTTCTTC. The encoded protein is CATSRDRSRGVGEQFF. Looking up the rest from reference TRBV15 and TRBJ2-1 gives the full variable domain: DAMVIQNPRYQVTQFGKPVTLSCSQTLNHNVMYWYQQKSSQAPKLLFHYYDKDFNNEADTPDNFQSRRPNTSFCFLDIRSPGLGDTAMYLCATSRDRSRGVGEQFFGPGTRLTVL.

The chain combines TRBV20-1 with TRBJ1-3; D gene unclear. Trimming pared 6 bases from V and 0 bases from J, leaving 9 bases between. The germline CDR1 and CDR2 sequences are DFQATT and SNEGSKA (reference sequence). The CDR3 has 13 residues. CDR3 nucleotides: TGCAGTGCCAACCAGAACTCTGGAAACACCATATATTTT. This translates into CSANQNSGNTIYF.

This clonotype has at least ten counts. The chain couples TRBV5-1 to TRBJ2-2, with TRBD2 identical over 7 bases. This CDR3 has 15 residues. Germline lookup yields CDR1 SGHRS and CDR2 YFSETQ. Trimming removed 3 bases from V and 0 bases from J; junction bases left unmatched: 2. Here the CDR3 reads CASSSGTTNTGELFF. CDR3 nucleotides: TGCGCCAGCAGCTCCGGGACTACGAACACCGGGGAGCTGTTTTTT.

This clonotype has more than one count but fewer than ten. The chain employs TRBV6-5 and TRBJ2-1; D unclear. Germline values: CDR1 MNHEY, CDR2 SVGAGI. This CDR3 has 16 amino acids. Deletions cut 4 bases from V and 4 bases from J, with 17 bases between. DNA of the CDR3: TGTGCCAGCAGTTTTACCCCTAGTTCCGGTTACAATGAGCAGTTCTTC. Amino acid sequence: CASSFTPSSGYNEQFF.

CDR3 region: CASTRSHKKLFF. In DNA, the CDR3 is TGTGCCAGCACCCGGAGTCATAAAAAACTGTTTTTT. V and J are TRBV7-2 and TRBJ1-4; D is unresolved. Per the germline V gene, CDR1 is SGHTA and CDR2 is FQGNSA. This CDR3 spans 12 amino acids. Trimming stripped 7 bases from V and 9 bases from J, with 12 bases between. The complete variable domain, with remaining parts taken from reference TRBV7-2 and TRBJ1-4, reads GAGVSQSPSNKVTEKGKDVELRCDPISGHTALYWYRQSLGQGLEFLIYFQGNSAPDKSGLPSDRFSAERTGGSVSTLTIQRTQQEDSAVYLCASTRSHKKLFFGSGTQLSVL.

The V call is TRBV28, the J call TRBJ1-6, with TRBD1 matching over 9 bases. The germline V gene encodes CDR1 MDHEN and CDR2 SYDVKM. Trimming at V came to 1 base and at J to 8 bases, leaving 6 bases not matched to a gene. The CDR3 sequence is 16 residues long. Written as DNA, the CDR3 is TGTGCCAGCAGTTTATATCGGGACAGGGTAGATTCACCCCTCCACTTT. This translates into CASSLYRDRVDSPLHF.

The rearrangement uses TRBV20-1 and TRBJ2-3; 8 bases align to TRBD2. V shed 5 bases and J 2 bases; nucleotides not matched to a gene: 6. Germline assignment: CDR1 DFQATT and CDR2 SNEGSKA (reference sequence). CDR3 size: 14 residues. In DNA form, the CDR3 reads TGCAGTGCTGGTAGCGGGGCCGTCACAGATACGCAGTATTTT. This sequence encodes CSAGSGAVTDTQYF.

This clonotype was seen more than once but under ten times. V gene TRBV28 combines with J gene TRBJ2-1, with 7 nucleotides matching TRBD1. V trimming: 4 bases; J trimming: 0 bases; junction bases outside the gene matches: 12. The germline V gene has CDR1 MDHEN and CDR2 SYDVKM. The CDR3 has 18 amino acids. The CDR3 region is CASSSPRTGLSSYNEQFF. In DNA form, the CDR3 reads TGTGCCAGCAGTTCCCCCCGGACAGGCCTGAGCTCCTACAATGAGCAGTTCTTC.

J is TRBJ2-7 and V is TRBV20-1; D is unresolved. Trimming removed 3 bases at V and 2 bases at J, with 11 bases between. The V gene's germline CDR1 is DFQATT and CDR2 SNEGSKA (reference sequence). This CDR3 has 13 residues. This CDR3 reads CSARDERPYEQYF. The CDR3 DNA is TGCAGTGCTAGGGATGAACGGCCCTACGAGCAGTACTTC.

The rearrangement joins TRBV5-5 to TRBJ2-7; D remains ambiguous. This CDR3 has 13 residues. Trimming shortened V by 3 bases and J by 6 bases, and 13 bases separated the two germline ends. CDR1 is SGHKS, CDR2 YYEKEE, per germline (reference sequence). In nucleotides, the CDR3 is TGTGCCAGCAGCTCCGCCACGGCCGGCGAGCAGTACTTC. This encodes CASSSATAGEQYF.

This clonotype has more than one count but fewer than ten. V usage is TRBV29-1 and J usage is TRBJ1-4; no firm D call. V was clipped by 6 bases and J by 4 bases, with 15 bases between them. The germline CDR1 and CDR2 sequences are SQVTM and ANQGSEA. This CDR3 spans 14 amino acids. The chain's CDR3 is CSVPPQSRNEKLFF. The CDR3 DNA follows: TGCAGCGTCCCCCCTCAATCCCGTAATGAAAAACTGTTTTTT.